Presented here are 8 T cell receptor beta chains from one specimen sequenced in a study of blood T cell repertoires in COVID-19. Only in-frame clones appear in the TCRdb table, and some are missing; sequencing was by immunoSEQ multiplex PCR. The table has approximately 310,000 clones, approximately 85% seen once. The sequenced sample was PBMCs or T cells enriched from blood (not recorded which). These receptors were obtained from a man younger than 40 who had recovered from COVID-19.

The chain carries TRBV7-3 and TRBJ1-1; TRBD1 matches 7 bases. V lost 5 bases and J lost 5; bases outside the gene matches: 14. The CDR3 contains 16 residues. CDR1 and CDR2 (germline): SGHTA, FQGTGA. CDR3 nucleotide sequence: TGTGCCAGCAGCCCCCATTTAGGGCAGGGGGGTACTGAAGCTTTCTTT. Residues: CASSPHLGQGGTEAFF. The full variable domain, with the rest looked up from reference TRBV7-3 and TRBJ1-1, is GAGVSQTPSNKVTEKGKYVELRCDPISGHTALYWYRQSLGQGPEFLIYFQGTGAADDSGLPNDRFFAVRPEGSVSTLKIQRTERGDSAVYLCASSPHLGQGGTEAFFGQGTRLTVV.

A word on this clone: Other DNA sequences in this sample translate to the same CDR3. This chain joins TRBV30 and TRBJ1-2; D may be TRBD1 (6 bases). Trimming removed 3 bases from V and 4 bases from J, with 12 bases in between. The germline gives CDR1 GTSNPN, CDR2 SVGIG (reference sequence). The CDR3 has 13 amino acids. The CDR3 region has the DNA TGTGCCTGGAGCCGAGACAGGCCCTATGGCTACACCTTC. It translates to CAWSRDRPYGYTF.

The chain has TRBV5-4 and TRBJ1-1, with a possible D match to TRBD1 (6 bases). Germline V lookup: CDR1 SGHNT, CDR2 YYREEE (reference sequence). The V end lost 5 bases, the J end lost 1 base, and 12 bases lay between the germline ends. The CDR3 runs to 14 residues. CDR3 sequence (DNA): TGTGCCAGCAGAACGGACAGCTCGAACACTGAAGCTTTCTTT. Residues: CASRTDSSNTEAFF.

The genes are TRBV18 and TRBJ1-6, with 7 bases that match TRBD1. V shed 6 bases and J 9 bases; nucleotides not matched to a gene: 5. Per the germline V gene, CDR1 is KGHSH and CDR2 is LQKENI. The CDR3 totals 13 residues. The chain's CDR3 is CASSTGDGSPLHF. The CDR3 nucleotides read TGTGCCAGCTCTACAGGGGATGGTTCACCCCTCCACTTT. The whole variable domain, filled in from reference TRBV18 and TRBJ1-6, reads NAGVMQNPRHLVRRRGQEARLRCSPMKGHSHVYWYRQLPEEGLKFMVYLQKENIIDESGMPKERFSAEFPKEGPSILRIQQVVRGDSAAYFCASSTGDGSPLHFGNGTRLTVT.

The chain is built from TRBV30 and TRBJ2-2; 8 positions match TRBD1. The CDR3 extends over 14 amino acids. Germline CDR1 GTSNPN, CDR2 SVGIG (reference sequence). Trimming cost V 4 bases and J 6 bases; bases outside gene matches: 7. The CDR3 loop is CAWNNRGRSGELFF. CDR3 in DNA: TGTGCCTGGAATAACAGGGGGAGGTCCGGGGAGCTGTTTTTT.

The rearrangement uses TRBV9 and TRBJ1-2, with TRBD1 as a possible D gene (6 bases). The CDR3 has 15 amino acids. Trimming took 1 base from V and 5 from J, leaving 15 bases between them. Germline lookup yields CDR1 SGDLS and CDR2 YYNGEE. CDR3 sequence reads: CASSVRGGTGYGYTF. DNA for the CDR3: TGTGCCAGCAGCGTAAGGGGGGGAACAGGGTATGGCTACACCTTC.

This CDR3 reads CASSDSTTGGFYGYTF. DNA for the CDR3: TGTGCCAGCAGTGATTCCACGACAGGGGGCTTCTATGGCTACACCTTC. This rearrangement joins TRBV25-1 to TRBJ1-2; 10 positions agree with TRBD1. From germline, CDR1 is MGHDK and CDR2 SYGVNS. V shed 3 bases and J 4 bases; nucleotides not matched to a gene: 8. CDR3 length equals 16 residues.

The rearrangement uses TRBV9 and TRBJ2-2; no firm D call. V was pared by 0 bases and J by 6 bases, with 9 bases between. Germline CDR1 SGDLS, CDR2 YYNGEE. The CDR3 totals 14 residues. CDR3 sequence reads: CASSVGQAAGELFF. CDR3 in DNA: TGTGCCAGCAGCGTAGGCCAGGCTGCCGGGGAGCTGTTTTTT.